The clone carrying this T cell receptor beta chain appeared once. As yet, its antigen is unknown. Prior autoimmune disease or systemic immunosuppression barred patients. Baseline, cycle 4 day 1, and cycle 7 day 1 were the blood sampling points. The data belong to a study of OX40 agonist ivuxolimab in advanced cancers. Whole-study context: Patients with prior anti-PD-1, anti-PD-L1 or anti-CTLA-4 therapy were eligible; approximately 37% had some.

Produced via immunoSEQ multiplex PCR; TCRdb's table is partial and in-frame only. The data show 57,000 or so clones, about 82% seen once. The CDR3 runs 12 residues. Germline V gives CDR1 MNHEY, CDR2 SVGAGI. Trimming took off 6 bases at V and 1 base at J, with 6 bases between the two ends. General study points: At 0.1 to 3.0 mg/kg, clonal expansion of CD4+ and CD8+ blood T cells had occurred by week 6.

The sequences come from CD4+ or CD8+ T cells sorted from blood, collected in a trial of the OX40 agonist ivuxolimab. The genes are TRBV6-5 and TRBJ2-5; D not resolved. The sequence came from an adult with an advanced solid tumor such as melanoma, head and neck, liver or kidney cancer. This CDR3 reads CASRAPQETQYF. The CDR3 nucleotides are TGTGCCAGCAGGGCACCCCAAGAGACCCAGTACTTC.